This T cell receptor beta chain originates from a study of early T cells in non-severe SARS-CoV-2 infection. Study-wide background: Sequencing targeted bulk RNA from unsorted whole blood, leaving chains unpaired.

The V end was cut by 5 bases, the J end by 2 bases, with 13 bases between. The CDR3 is 14 residues long. CDR1 is MDHEN, CDR2 SYDVKM, per germline. Each single cDNA molecule received a unique molecular identifier. TCRdb reanalysed the 5' RACE reads using MiXCR and keeps one entry per CDR3 protein. The sample records about 20,000 distinct CDR3 sequences, about 3.8% being singletons. This clonotype was observed many times. Antigen: not known. Overall study results and limits: The matching step, a VDJdb search, favored anti-spike CD8 responses and missed private and CD4 specificities.

The sequence came from an adult who was a healthcare worker with PCR-confirmed SARS-CoV-2 infection or an uninfected control (not recorded which). The genes are TRBV28 and TRBJ2-7; a weak D match, TRBD2 (5 bases). Sequenced: whole blood. CDR3 in DNA: TGTGCCAGCAGTGCTGATAATAGCGCCTACGAGCAGTACTTC. Protein: CASSADNSAYEQYF.